Here is one TCR beta chain with its context. Its target antigen remains unknown. There are no base qualities to consult, and no much larger clone falls within one base. Based on the germline V gene, the CDR1 and CDR2 sequences are SNHLY and FYNNEI. Trimming removed 6 bases from V and 5 bases from J; the gene matches leave 13 bases unexplained. Its CDR3 holds 16 amino acids, cysteine through phenylalanine. Just CDR3 DNA is preserved here, 48 bases in frame from base 1. The data were obtained in a study of immune evolution from preneoplasia to lung adenocarcinoma (dated by TCRdb to the early 2020s). Turning to the overall study: HLA loss of heterozygosity was found in about 6.7% of AIS, about 14% of MIA and 30% to 40% of ADC lesions, and in no AAH lesions. Sample size was based on specimen availability rather than a prior power calculation. TCR sequencing data came from roughly 51 patients. Whole exome sequencing and methylation data from the same cohort of nodules were integrated with the immune data. POLYSOLVER was used to infer Class I HLA alleles from exome data, while LOHHLA was used to detect allele-specific HLA loss. The study reported that about 100 samples were used for TCR sequencing. The study combined immune gene expression, TCR sequencing and multiplex immunofluorescence to profile immune contexture across lung adenocarcinoma precursors and invasive adenocarcinoma. Resected precursor lesions (AAH, AIS, MIA) and invasive adenocarcinomas were compared against paired morphologically normal lung tissue. The overall cohort was made up of nearly 55 patients with pulmonary nodules who had surgical resection.

TCR beta CDR3 regions were sequenced from DNA using the immunoSEQ hsTCRbeta Kit. The study's own analysis went as follows. TCR sequencing data were analysed with the ImmunoSEQ Analyzer. T cell clonality was defined as 1 minus Pielou's evenness, as computed on productive rearrangements. To measure T cell diversity, the inverse Simpson index was applied to productive templates. T cell density was expressed as TCR beta template counts normalized to usable DNA, with usable DNA estimated by amplifying and sequencing housekeeping genes. Two-sided Kruskal-Wallis tests were used to compare TCR metrics between histologic stages. The immuneACCESS repertoire file appears here via TCRdb, limited to in-frame rearrangements. These files lack a portion of the clones; in checked studies, under half of the deficit traces to unresolved V genes, and the cause of the others is not known. That table is the source of V, J and clone size, and D and trimming were worked out from the DNA. This sample is represented by approximately 9,600 clones; 77% of them were singletons. The ten top clones hold roughly 6.7% of the sample.

Between 2014 and 2017, the patients underwent resection in either Japan or China. Two lung cancer pathologists independently reviewed H&E slides to confirm the histologic diagnosis of every case. To enrich premalignant or tumor cells for nucleic acid extraction, macro-dissection was performed after pathologic assessment. DNA was isolated from FFPE tissue using the AllPrep DNA/RNA FFPE Kit. Overall results and qualifications from the work: Normal lung had the highest top T cell clone frequencies, which appeared to decline progressively from AAH through AIS, MIA and invasive adenocarcinoma. All patients were from Japan and China, so applicability to Western populations was uncertain. Compared with EGFR-mutant or double wild-type lesions, KRAS-mutant nodules had the highest T cell clonality. The findings were based on association rather than direct causation, and larger cohorts with long-term follow-up and longitudinal biopsies were deemed needed. Clonality was highest in normal lung, while later-stage lesions appeared to show lower clonality but higher T cell density and diversity.

This receptor was obtained from a person between 60 and 80 years old with lung adenocarcinoma. Recombination linked TRBV2 to TRBJ1-2; a stretch of 9 junction bases matches TRBD1. The material sequenced was FFPE lung adenocarcinoma in situ tissue. The meaning of the sample's cell subset or site label: preinvasive adenocarcinoma in situ (AIS). CDR3 region: CASRHLSGTGPYGYTF. The nucleotide sequence is TGTGCCAGCAGACACTTGTCCGGGACAGGGCCGTATGGCTACACCTTC.